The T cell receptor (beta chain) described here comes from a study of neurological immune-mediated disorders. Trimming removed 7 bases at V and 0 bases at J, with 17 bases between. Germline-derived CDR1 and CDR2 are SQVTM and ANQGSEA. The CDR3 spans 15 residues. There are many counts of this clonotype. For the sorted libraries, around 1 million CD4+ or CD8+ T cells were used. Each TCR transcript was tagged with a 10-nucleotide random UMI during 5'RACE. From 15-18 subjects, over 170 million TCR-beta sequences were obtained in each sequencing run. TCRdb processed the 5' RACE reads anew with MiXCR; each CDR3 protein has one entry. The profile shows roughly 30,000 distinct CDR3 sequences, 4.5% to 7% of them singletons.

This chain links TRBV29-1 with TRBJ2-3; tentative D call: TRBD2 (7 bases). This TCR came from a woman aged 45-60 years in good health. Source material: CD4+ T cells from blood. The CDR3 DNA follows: TGCAGCGCCCGTGCGTCGGGGGGCAGCACAGATACGCAGTATTTT. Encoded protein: CSARASGGSTDTQYF.